Listed here is a single TCR beta chain. Its antigen is not identified. CD4+ naive, central memory, regulatory and stem cell-like memory subsets were isolated by sorting on CD45RO/CCR7/CD25/CD127/CD95/CD27. The sample is drawn from a study of beta chain features in type 1 diabetes. The study's findings and limits: Shortening that was moderate but significant affected the TCRB CDR3s of Type 1 diabetes patients in all four CD4+ subsets. Sequencing the cDNA could make cells with high TCR expression show up more than they should. It was possible that PCR favored shorter templates, equally so in patients and controls. Junctions at VDJ sites from type 1 diabetes patients had fewer insertions and more deletions.

The sequenced template was cDNA made from the entire isolated RNA. Using immunoSEQ multiplex PCR, the repertoire was profiled, and TCRdb retains in-frame clones only, with some absent. The data show tens of thousands of clones, 50% to 70% seen once. The sequence was collected from a man between 18 and 29 years old with type 1 diabetes. The sequenced material came from stem cell memory CD4+ T cells from blood.

The CDR3 coding sequence is TGTGCCATCAGTGAGACTCCCGGGTCACTCCCTGGGGAGCTGTTTTTT. This sequence encodes CAISETPGSLPGELFF. The chain recombines TRBV10-3 with TRBJ2-2; D call uncertain. V lost 2 bases, J lost 8 bases, and 18 bases lay in between. This CDR3 has 16 amino acids. The germline CDR1 and CDR2 sequences are ENHRY and SYGVKD.